This T cell receptor beta chain derives from a study of blood T cell repertoires in COVID-19. Across the study: Sites across the United States, Italy and Spain contributed samples from acute and convalescent COVID-19. The cDNA or gDNA used as material had been derived from T cells, B-cell-depleted T cells, or PBMCs.

Original handling: Counts of nucleated cells, estimated from reference gene primer amplification, were obtained. Clones were read by immunoSEQ multiplex PCR, and TCRdb kept only the in-frame ones, dropping some. For V, J and clone size, that table is used; D and trimming come from the DNA. The data show about 100,000 clones, with around 83% seen just once and approximately 12% held by the top ten. Germline V gene lookup returns CDR1 MNHEY and CDR2 SVGAGI. V was clipped by 6 bases and J by 4 bases; unmatched bases: 12. The CDR3 runs to 15 residues. The chain uses TRBV6-5 and TRBJ2-7, with 7 bases fitting TRBD2. The sequenced material came from peripheral blood. This clonotype was sampled from a woman aged 55-69 years in a cohort sampled during active or convalescent COVID-19. CDR3 nucleotides: TGTGCCAGCAGCAAACTTAGCGGGCCGGTGTACGAGCAGTACTTC. Translation: CASSKLSGPVYEQYF.